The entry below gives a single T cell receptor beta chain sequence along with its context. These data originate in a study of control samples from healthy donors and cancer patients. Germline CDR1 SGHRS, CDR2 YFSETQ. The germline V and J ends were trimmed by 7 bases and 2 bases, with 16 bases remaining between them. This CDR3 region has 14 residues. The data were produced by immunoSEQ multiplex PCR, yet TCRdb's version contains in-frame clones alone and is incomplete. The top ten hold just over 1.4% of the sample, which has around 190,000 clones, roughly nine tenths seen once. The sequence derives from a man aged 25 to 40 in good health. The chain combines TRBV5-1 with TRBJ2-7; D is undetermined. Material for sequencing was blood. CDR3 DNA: TGCGCCAGCCGCCCAACACTGCCACCCTACGAGCAGTACTTC. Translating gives CASRPTLPPYEQYF.